The subject of this entry is one T cell receptor beta chain. These data originate in a study of blood T cell repertoires in COVID-19. Methods used by the authors: Reference gene primers were amplified, and this amplification served to estimate nucleated cell counts. The repertoire was sequenced with immunoSEQ multiplex PCR; TCRdb's copy has only in-frame clones and lacks some. V and J calls and clone size are those listed in that table; D and trimming were worked out from the DNA. The sample carries tens of thousands of clones, about 70% recorded once. V lost 3 bases and J 1 base, leaving 8 bases between the germline ends. CDR3 length: 14 residues. The germline V gene has CDR1 LNHDA and CDR2 SQIVND (reference sequence).

The rearrangement joins TRBV19 to TRBJ2-3; D is possibly TRBD1 (5 bases). This TCR derives from a woman older than 75 with acute or convalescent COVID-19. The sequencing sample was made of peripheral blood. The chain's CDR3 is CASSMARGTDTQYF. CDR3 coding DNA: TGTGCCAGTAGTATGGCCAGGGGCACAGATACGCAGTATTTT.